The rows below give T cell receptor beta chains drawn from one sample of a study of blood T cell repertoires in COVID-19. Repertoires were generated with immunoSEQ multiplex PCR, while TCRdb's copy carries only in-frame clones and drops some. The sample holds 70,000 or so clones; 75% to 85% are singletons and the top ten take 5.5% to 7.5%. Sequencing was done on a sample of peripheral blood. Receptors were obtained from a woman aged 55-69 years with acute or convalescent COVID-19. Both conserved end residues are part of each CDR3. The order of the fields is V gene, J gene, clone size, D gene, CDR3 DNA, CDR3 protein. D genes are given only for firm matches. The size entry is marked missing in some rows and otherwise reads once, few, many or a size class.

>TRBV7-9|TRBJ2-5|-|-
TGTGCCAGCAGCTTATATAGGGGTGAGACCCAGTACTTC
CASSLYRGETQYF
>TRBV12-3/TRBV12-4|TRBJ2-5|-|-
TGTGCCAGCAGCAAGCGGGCCCGAGAGACCCAGTACTTC
CASSKRARETQYF
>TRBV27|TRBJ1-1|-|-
TGTGCCAGCAGTTTAGCGGCAGCCACTGAAGCTTTCTTT
CASSLAAATEAFF
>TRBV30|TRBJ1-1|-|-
TGTGCCTGGAGTCGATGGGGAGGGAGCAACACTGAAGCTTTCTTT
CAWSRWGGSNTEAFF
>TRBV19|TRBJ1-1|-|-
TGTGCCAGCTTTGGGCCAGGGTACACTGAAGCTTTCTTT
CASFGPGYTEAFF
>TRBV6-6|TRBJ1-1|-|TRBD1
TGTGCCAGCAGTCGGGGACAGCGCCCCGGAGGTAGCACTGAAGCTTTCTTT
CASSRGQRPGGSTEAFF
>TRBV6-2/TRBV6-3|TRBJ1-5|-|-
TGTGCCAGCAGCGTATCAGGGGAGCATCAGCCCCAGCATTTT
CASSVSGEHQPQHF
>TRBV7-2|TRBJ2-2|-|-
TGTGCCAGCAGCCCAGGTCCCGGGGAGCTGTTTTTT
CASSPGPGELFF
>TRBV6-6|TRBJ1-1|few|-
TGTGCCAGCAGATCGAGGGGGGAAGCTTTCTTT
CASRSRGEAFF
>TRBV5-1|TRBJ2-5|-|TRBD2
TGCGCCAGCAGCTTTACTAGCGGGGGAACTAAAGAGACCCAGTACTTC
CASSFTSGGTKETQYF
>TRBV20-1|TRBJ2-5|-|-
TGCAGTGCTAGTAAGGGAGGCCTCCCGGGGGAGACCCAGTACTTC
CSASKGGLPGETQYF
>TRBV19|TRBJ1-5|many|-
TGTGCCAGTAGTCTACAGGGTAATCAGCCCCAGCATTTT
CASSLQGNQPQHF
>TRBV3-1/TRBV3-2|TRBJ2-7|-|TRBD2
TGTGCCAGCAGCCAAATGGGACTAGCGGGGGCCCACTCCTACGAGCAGTACTTC
CASSQMGLAGAHSYEQYF
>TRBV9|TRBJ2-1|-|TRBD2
TGTGCCAGCAGCGTAGTAGGAGCGGGGCAACCCAATGAGCAGTTCTTC
CASSVVGAGQPNEQFF
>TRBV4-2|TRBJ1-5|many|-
TGTGCCAGCAGCCAAGATCCCCCGGGGGGAACCCAGCATTTT
CASSQDPPGGTQHF
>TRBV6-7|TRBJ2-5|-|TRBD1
TGTGCCAGCAGTTACTCGATGGGGACAGGGGGCCAGGAGACCCAGTACTTC
CASSYSMGTGGQETQYF
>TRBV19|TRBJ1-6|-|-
TGTGCCAGTAGTATTTACCCGGGACTTGATTCACCCCTCCACTTT
CASSIYPGLDSPLHF
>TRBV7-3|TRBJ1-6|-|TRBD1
TGTGCCAGCAGCTTACAGGGGGGTTCACCCCTCCACTTT
CASSLQGGSPLHF